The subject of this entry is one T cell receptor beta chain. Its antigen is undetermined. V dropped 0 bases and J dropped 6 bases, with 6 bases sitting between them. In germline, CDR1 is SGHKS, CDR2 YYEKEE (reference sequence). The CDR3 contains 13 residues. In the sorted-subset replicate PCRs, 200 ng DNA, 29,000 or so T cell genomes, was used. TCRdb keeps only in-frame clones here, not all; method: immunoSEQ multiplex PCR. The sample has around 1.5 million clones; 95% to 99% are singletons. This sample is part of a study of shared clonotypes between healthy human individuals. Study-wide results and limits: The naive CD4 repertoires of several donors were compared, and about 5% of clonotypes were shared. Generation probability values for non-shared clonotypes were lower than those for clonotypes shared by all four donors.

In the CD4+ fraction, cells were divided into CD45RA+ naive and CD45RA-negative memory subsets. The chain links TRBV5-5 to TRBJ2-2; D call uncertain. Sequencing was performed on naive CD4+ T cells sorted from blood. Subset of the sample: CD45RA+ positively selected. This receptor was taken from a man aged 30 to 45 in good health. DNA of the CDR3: TGTGCCAGCAGCTTGGCCCCGGCCGGGGAGCTGTTTTTT. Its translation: CASSLAPAGELFF.